This TCR beta chain was captured in a study of human T cells and chemical hapten exposure (dated by TCRdb to 2020 to 2022). Concerning the study at large: For sensitization, 2% DPC in acetone was applied to a roughly 2 cm by roughly 2 cm area of upper inner arm skin. About 28 alopecia patients gave blood for TCR sequencing at one to four time points (pre-sensitization, 2, 6 and 24 weeks). Blood samples were taken from patients before sensitization (week 0) and at 2, 6 and about 24 weeks after DPC sensitization. Peripheral blood TCR repertoire changes were tracked in vivo in alopecia patients during primary and secondary sensitization to the hapten diphenylcyclopropenone (DPC). The libraries were sequenced as a pool, and the TCR yield per sample differed mostly because of small variations in library volumes within the pool. Patch testing was done on the upper back using Finn chambers containing 0.01% DPC, and results were scored after 6 days according to International Contact Dermatitis Research Group standards. Throughout the approximately 24-week study period, patients were also given weekly therapeutic DPC doses on the scalp. Alopecia areata with under or over 50% scalp involvement, alopecia totalis and alopecia universalis were represented in the patient cohort, which was mostly female.

Explained via the paper, the time point label denotes: pre-sensitization, week 0. The treatment or condition label corresponds to: therapeutic diphenylcyclopropenone sensitization with weekly scalp DPC. At each patch-test visit, blood was drawn before the patch test was applied. Patients were considered eligible if aged 18 to 70, diagnosed with alopecia and deemed suitable for DPC therapy, and patients were excluded if pregnant. Unfractionated whole blood was collected in Tempus Blood RNA tubes, and total RNA was extracted from that blood. Worth noting for this clonotype: The antigen it recognizes is unknown. Qualities for individual bases were not recorded, and no much larger clone is one base off.

The library was built by means of RACE. The run used a NextSeq 500. During library preparation, unique molecular identifiers were attached to individual cDNA molecules so that TCRs could be counted quantitatively and reproducibly. For every blood RNA sample, sequencing covered both the TCR alpha and TCR beta chains. On the study's bioinformatics: Samples had a median of roughly 91,000 TCRs, with a range from roughly 20,000 to 700,000. The Decombinator software suite was used to annotate V, J and CDR3 in the TCR reads. Every sample was subsampled to the same number of TCRs (28,000) for the PS versus PT1 abundance plots. Expanded TCRs were defined as absent before sensitization and observed at least eight times at the 2-week time point. TCRdb reworked the public reads: Q25 trimming with fastp, MiXCR clone assembly, productive beta chains retained. Each entry is one CDR3 protein sequence, shown with its most common DNA and genes. TCRdb's processing, not the authors', yielded these V and J calls. The sample table lists roughly 380,000 distinct CDR3 sequences, around 5.5% of them with a count of one. 2.6% of the sample comes from the top ten.

Here is what the overall study found, with its caveats: Patch test score correlated positively with the number of PT1 expanded TCRs, reaching significance at thresholds 8, 16 and 32 but not at 4. No change with DPC sensitization was found in the number of TCRs above 1 in 1000 frequency, and no evidence of global repertoire structure alterations was found. Compared with pre-sensitization or healthy control sets, expanded TCRs formed significantly more large CDR3 similarity clusters, which is consistent with antigen-driven responses. All patients had alopecia, a presumed autoimmune disease, so their immune response might differ from that of healthy individuals. After repeated subsampling, the strength of the expansion versus patch-test correlation and the threshold at which it became significant changed.

CDR1 and CDR2 (DFQATT, SNEGSKA) derive from the germline V gene (reference sequence). The CDR3 covers 15 residues, taking in both the cysteine and the phenylalanine. The sequence is cut down to CDR3 DNA, 45 bases in frame from base 1. Ends trimmed: V by 5 bases, J by 6 bases; bases unmatched to a gene: 11. The sequence was obtained from a woman between 45 and 60 years old with alopecia areata. Some clones in this sample may be carry-over from other donors' samples. Recombination joined TRBV20-1 with TRBJ2-3, with 10 junctional bases fitting TRBD2. This specimen was whole blood, taken in connection with sensitization to the hapten diphenylcyclopropenone (DPC). The CDR3 reads CSAPAGTSVKDTQYF. Read as DNA, the sequence is TGCAGTGCTCCCGCCGGGACTAGCGTCAAGGATACGCAGTATTTT.